This T cell receptor beta chain was obtained from a study of shared clonotypes between healthy human individuals. The test was conducted at deep level. TCRdb's copy holds only in-frame clones and misses some; the assay was immunoSEQ multiplex PCR. The data contain some 2,500,000 clones, 80% to 95% of them seen just once; the ten biggest clones take up more than 0.35%. Investigators divided CD4+ cells into CD45RA+ naive and CD45RA-negative memory subsets. The CDR3 runs 18 residues. V was clipped by 4 bases and J by 5 bases; unmatched bases: 17. The germline V gene has CDR1 SGHTS and CDR2 YDEGEE. The receptor was isolated from a man younger than 30 in good health. Some clones in this sample may be carry-over from other donors' samples. Sequences were obtained from naive CD4+ T cells from PBMCs. The subset is: CD45RA+ positively selected. V usage is TRBV5-8 and J usage is TRBJ2-1; TRBD2 matches 8 bases. CDR3: CASSETLTGRGAHNEQFF. CDR3 DNA: TGTGCCAGCAGCGAGACCCTTACCGGGAGGGGGGCCCACAATGAGCAGTTCTTC.